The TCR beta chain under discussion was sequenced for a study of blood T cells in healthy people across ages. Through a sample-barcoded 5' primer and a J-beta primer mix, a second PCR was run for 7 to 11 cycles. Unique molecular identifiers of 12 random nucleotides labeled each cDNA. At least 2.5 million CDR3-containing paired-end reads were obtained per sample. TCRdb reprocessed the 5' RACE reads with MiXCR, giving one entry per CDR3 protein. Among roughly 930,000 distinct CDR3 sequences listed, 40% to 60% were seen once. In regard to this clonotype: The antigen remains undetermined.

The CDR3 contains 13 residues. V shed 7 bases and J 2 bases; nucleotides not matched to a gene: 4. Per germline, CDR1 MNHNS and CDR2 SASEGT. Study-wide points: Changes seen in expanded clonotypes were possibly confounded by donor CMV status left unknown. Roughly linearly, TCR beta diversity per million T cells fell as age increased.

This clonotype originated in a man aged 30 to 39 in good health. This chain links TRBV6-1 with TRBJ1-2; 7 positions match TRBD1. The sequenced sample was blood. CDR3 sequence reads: CASTGQRNYGYTF. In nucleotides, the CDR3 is TGTGCCAGCACGGGACAGAGGAACTATGGCTACACCTTC.